This T cell receptor (beta chain) was retrieved from a study of tumor-infiltrating lymphocytes in primary liver carcinoma. The authors made TCR beta cDNA from around 500 ng total RNA with a constant-region primer. Employing slightly modified ARM-PCR, three nested multiplex PCR rounds were run, and these gave rise to the TCR beta libraries. Use of TRBV1-TRBV30 forward primers with a C-beta reverse primer characterized the first two PCR rounds, which lasted about 9 cycles each. TCRdb re-called the multiplex PCR reads through MiXCR, storing one row per CDR3 protein. The table lists roughly 23,000 distinct CDR3 sequences, around 76% of them singletons. Study findings and constraints: The 250 largest clones made up significantly more of tumor than blood repertoires (p = 0.039).

Comment on this clonotype: Antigen unknown. Germline is not matched at one junction end, which may reflect a read error.

CDR1 is MGHRA and CDR2 is YSYEKL in the germline V gene. CDR3 length equals 16 residues. From around 20-30 mg of unsorted bulk tissue, DNA and RNA were co-extracted together. Five discrete regions of every tumor underwent sampling. This rearrangement joins TRBV4-1 to TRBJ1-6; D gene unclear. Sequenced material: liver tumor tissue from sampling region 1. Subset given: tumor region T1, superior pole. This receptor was obtained from a man between 35 and 55 years old with primary liver carcinoma and hepatitis B virus infection. The CDR3 protein is CASSHHLRGADSLLHF. The CDR3 coding sequence is TGCGCCAGCAGCCACCACCTACGGGGAGCGGATTCACTCCTCCACTTT.